A single sample gave rise to the 31 T cell receptor beta chains below, sequenced in a study of monozygotic twins with inflammatory bowel disease (dated by TCRdb to the late 2010s). Library generation was performed with 5' RACE. The data were produced on an Illumina HiSeq 2500. Following reprocessing of the reads by TCRdb, the data hold one row per CDR3 protein sequence and no DNA is available. The sample's clone listing holds over 200,000 distinct CDR3 sequences. The ten top clones hold roughly 1.5% of the sample. The material sequenced was blood. All receptors derive from a human donor with ulcerative colitis or Crohn's disease, or a healthy co-twin of an affected twin (not recorded which).

V and J are TRBV18 and TRBJ2-1. Looked up from germline, CDR1 is KGHSH and CDR2 is LQKENI. The CDR3 length is 15 residues. The CDR3 protein is CASSPGSGRNNEQFF.

The gene calls are TRBV11-1 and TRBJ1-2. Germline V lookup: CDR1 SGHAT, CDR2 FQDESV (reference sequence). The CDR3 spans 19 residues. The CDR3 sequence is CASSFISDWLTAGIYGYTF. The whole variable domain, filled in from reference TRBV11-1 and TRBJ1-2, reads EAEVAQSPRYKITEKSQAVAFWCDPISGHATLYWYRQILGQGPELLVQFQDESVVDDSQLPKDRFSAERLKGVDSTLKIQPAELGDSAMYLCASSFISDWLTAGIYGYTFGSGTRLTVV.

The chain combines TRBV7-9 with TRBJ1-6; the D call of TRBD1 rests on TCRdb alone, since no DNA is present to check it. CDR3 length equals 16 residues. CDR1 SEHNR and CDR2 FQNEAQ come from the germline V gene (reference sequence). The chain's CDR3 is CASSLELGPGESPLHF.

The J gene is TRBJ2-6, the V gene TRBV18. This CDR3 spans 14 amino acids. CDR1 and CDR2 (germline): KGHSH, LQKENI. CDR3: CASSPQAGANVLTF.

The chain uses TRBV12-3 or TRBV12-4 and TRBJ1-2; TCRdb calls TRBD1, which cannot be checked without DNA. The CDR3 covers 13 residues. The CDR3 loop reads CASRGGHHYGYTF.

This CDR3 reads CASSSTGGGSYEQYF. The V call is TRBV27, the J call TRBJ2-7; TCRdb lists TRBD1, though no DNA is available to test this call. CDR1 and CDR2 from the germline V gene are MNHEY and SMNVEV (reference sequence). The CDR3 is 15 residues long.

The gene calls are TRBV5-1 and TRBJ1-2. The germline V gene has CDR1 SGHRS and CDR2 YFSETQ. The CDR3 consists of 15 residues. The CDR3: CASSPEIGNNYGYTF.

The rearrangement uses TRBV29-1 and TRBJ2-7; TCRdb's D gene call, TRBD1, goes unchecked for lack of DNA. CDR1 is SQVTM, CDR2 ANQGSEA, per germline. The CDR3 covers 13 residues. CDR3 residues: CSIRGGRWYEQYF.

The CDR3 sequence: CASSLHSLAKNIQYF. This rearrangement joins TRBV7-9 to TRBJ2-4. The germline gives CDR1 SEHNR, CDR2 FQNEAQ (reference sequence). This CDR3 region has 15 residues.

The V and J genes are TRBV9 and TRBJ1-2; no DNA is available, so the TRBD1 call from TCRdb remains unchecked. CDR3 size: 15 residues. Germline lookup yields CDR1 SGDLS and CDR2 YYNGEE. Here the CDR3 reads CASSVISPLGDGYTF.

V gene TRBV9 combines with J gene TRBJ1-5; the TRBD1 assignment by TCRdb is unverifiable without DNA. The CDR3 extends over 15 amino acids. Per germline, CDR1 SGDLS and CDR2 YYNGEE. The CDR3 sequence: CASSVGSRGPQPQHF.

This rearrangement joins TRBV19 to TRBJ1-4. Germline V gene data show CDR1 as LNHDA and CDR2 as SQIVND (reference sequence). The CDR3 extends over 13 amino acids. The CDR3 protein is CASSPYRGRDLFF. The variable domain in full, with the rest retrieved from reference TRBV19 and TRBJ1-4, is DGGITQSPKYLFRKEGQNVTLSCEQNLNHDAMYWYRQDPGQGLRLIYYSQIVNDFQKGDIAEGYSVSREKKESFPLTVTSAQKNPTAFYLCASSPYRGRDLFFGSGTQLSVL.

CDR3 in amino acids: CASSGGYDYGYTF. This chain connects TRBV5-4 to TRBJ1-2; TCRdb outputs TRBD1, but without DNA this stays unchecked. This CDR3 spans 13 amino acids. From germline, CDR1 is SGHNT and CDR2 YYREEE (reference sequence).

This chain uses TRBV6-6 with TRBJ1-2; TCRdb's D gene call, TRBD1, goes unchecked for lack of DNA. The germline gives CDR1 MNHNY, CDR2 SVGAGI (reference sequence). The CDR3 has 14 amino acids. CDR3 sequence reads: CASTPGTTNYGYTF.

The chain uses TRBV10-3 and TRBJ1-2. Germline V gene data show CDR1 as ENHRY and CDR2 as SYGVKD. This CDR3 has 14 amino acids. The CDR3 here is CAISDSTATYGYTF.

CDR3 in amino acids: CASSRAGQETQYF. The chain recombines TRBV3-1 with TRBJ2-5. The germline gives CDR1 LGHDT, CDR2 YNNKEL (reference sequence). This CDR3 comprises 13 residues.

The genes are TRBV19 and TRBJ1-3; TCRdb gives TRBD1 as the D gene, but with no DNA this cannot be confirmed. The CDR3 is 16 amino acids. Per the germline V gene, CDR1 is LNHDA and CDR2 is SQIVND (reference sequence). This CDR3 reads CASSETGRVSGNTIYF.

This chain uses TRBV7-9 with TRBJ1-1. The CDR3 is 12 residues long. Germline V gene lookup returns CDR1 SEHNR and CDR2 FQNEAQ (reference sequence). CDR3 in amino acids: CASSLSPTEAFF.

This chain connects TRBV7-2 to TRBJ1-2. CDR1 and CDR2 (germline): SGHTA, FQGNSA. The CDR3 is made up of 13 amino acids. CDR3 residues: CASSQSGRNGYTF.

V and J are TRBV7-9 and TRBJ1-3; TCRdb names TRBD1, which stays unverified in the absence of DNA. CDR3 length: 15 residues. Germline CDR1 and CDR2: SEHNR and FQNEAQ (reference sequence). The CDR3 sequence is CASSKQGTSGNTIYF.

This chain joins TRBV20-1 and TRBJ2-3. CDR3 length equals 15 residues. Germline V lookup: CDR1 DFQATT, CDR2 SNEGSKA (reference sequence). CDR3 in amino acids: CSARDLRGPKDTQYF.

This chain joins TRBV14 and TRBJ2-1; the TRBD2 assignment by TCRdb is unverifiable without DNA. This CDR3 comprises 16 residues. CDR1 and CDR2 from the germline V gene are SGHDN and FVKESK. The CDR3 sequence is CASSQELGLESNEQFF.

The genes are TRBV3-1 and TRBJ1-2; the TCRdb D gene call, TRBD1, has no DNA to confirm it. The germline V gene encodes CDR1 LGHDT and CDR2 YNNKEL (reference sequence). There are 14 residues in the CDR3. CDR3 protein: CASSQVGRDYGYTF.

The rearrangement joins TRBV5-1 to TRBJ2-7; TCRdb lists TRBD1, though no DNA is available to test this call. The length of the CDR3 is 17 residues. From germline, CDR1 is SGHRS and CDR2 YFSETQ. CDR3 protein: CASSSRLGGEVSYEQYF.

The V call is TRBV7-2, the J call TRBJ1-1. CDR3 length equals 13 residues. CDR1 and CDR2 from the germline V gene are SGHTA and FQGNSA. CDR3 loop: CASSLAGRTEAFF.

This chain joins TRBV5-1 and TRBJ2-5. CDR1 SGHRS and CDR2 YFSETQ come from the germline V gene. The CDR3 loop spans 11 amino acids. CDR3 region: CASSFKETQYF.

CDR3 protein: CASSSQGGAAPNTEAFF. This sequence joins TRBV5-1 and TRBJ1-1; TCRdb designates TRBD1, a call that cannot be tested without DNA. Germline V gene sequence: CDR1 SGHRS, CDR2 YFSETQ. The CDR3 loop spans 17 amino acids.

The rearrangement joins TRBV5-1 to TRBJ2-3; TCRdb selects TRBD2, and the lack of DNA leaves this call unchecked. Germline CDR1 is SGHRS and CDR2 is YFSETQ. The CDR3 is made up of 15 amino acids. CDR3: CASSLQLAGTDTQYF.

The gene calls are TRBV25-1 and TRBJ2-2; as DNA is missing, the TRBD1 call by TCRdb cannot be tested. In germline, CDR1 is MGHDK, CDR2 SYGVNS. The CDR3 has 15 amino acids. The CDR3 spells CASSSTGKDTGELFF.

The rearrangement joins TRBV7-9 to TRBJ2-1; with no DNA, the TCRdb D assignment of TRBD2 cannot be verified. Germline CDR1 SEHNR, CDR2 FQNEAQ (reference sequence). This CDR3 contains 15 residues. CDR3 protein: CASSFPRGGENEQFF.

This chain joins TRBV6-6 and TRBJ1-2; with no DNA, the TCRdb D assignment of TRBD1 cannot be verified. Per germline, CDR1 MNHNY and CDR2 SVGAGI (reference sequence). This CDR3 spans 12 amino acids. The CDR3: CASTVDNYGYTF.